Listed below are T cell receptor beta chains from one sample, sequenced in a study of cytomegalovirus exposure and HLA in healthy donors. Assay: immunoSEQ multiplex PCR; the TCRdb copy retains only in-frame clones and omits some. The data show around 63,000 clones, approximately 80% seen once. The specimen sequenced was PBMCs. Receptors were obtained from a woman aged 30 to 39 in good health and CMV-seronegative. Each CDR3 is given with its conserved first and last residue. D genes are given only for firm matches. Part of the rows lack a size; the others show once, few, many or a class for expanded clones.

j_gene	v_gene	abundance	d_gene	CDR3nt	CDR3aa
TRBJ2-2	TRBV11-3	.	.	TGTGCCAGCAGCCACGGACAGCGAGACACCGGGGAGCTGTTTTTT	CASSHGQRDTGELFF
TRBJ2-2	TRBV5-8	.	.	TGTGCCAGCAGCCGCCAGGGAAGCACCGGGGAGCTGTTTTTT	CASSRQGSTGELFF
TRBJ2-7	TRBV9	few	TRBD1	TGTGCCAGCAGCGCAGGGGAAAAGACAGGGGCGCGTTATTACGAGCAGTACTTC	CASSAGEKTGARYYEQYF
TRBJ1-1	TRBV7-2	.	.	TGTGCCAGCAGCCCCCCCACAGGGACTGAAGCTTTCTTT	CASSPPTGTEAFF
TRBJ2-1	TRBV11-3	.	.	TGTGCCAGCAGCCCCGGGGGTGTCAAAATGGGGTCCGCGGAGCAGTTCTTC	CASSPGGVKMGSAEQFF
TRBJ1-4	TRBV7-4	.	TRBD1	TGTGCCAGCAGCCTCCCGAATGGGACAGTGGGAAGCCTTAGGGATGAAAAACTGTTTTTT	CASSLPNGTVGSLRDEKLFF
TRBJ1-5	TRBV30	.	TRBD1	TGTGCCTGGAGCCTAGGACAGGGGAGTCAGCCCCAGCATTTT	CAWSLGQGSQPQHF
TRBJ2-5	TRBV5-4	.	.	TGTGCCAGCAGCTATCCAGAAAATCAAGAGACCCAGTACTTC	CASSYPENQETQYF
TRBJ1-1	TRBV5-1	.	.	TGCGCCAGCAGCTTAATACAGGAACGGGAAGCTTTCTTT	CASSLIQEREAFF
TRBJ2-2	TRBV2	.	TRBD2	TGTGCCAGCAGTGATGTAGCGGGTTACACCGGGGAGCTGTTTTTT	CASSDVAGYTGELFF
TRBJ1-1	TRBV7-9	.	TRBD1	TGTGCCAGCAGCGCCGACAGGGTAATCGCTGAAGCTTTCTTT	CASSADRVIAEAFF
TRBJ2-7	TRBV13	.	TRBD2	TGTGCCAGCAGCTCCTCGGGACTAGCGGGGTCCCCTACCTACGAGCAGTACTTC	CASSSSGLAGSPTYEQYF
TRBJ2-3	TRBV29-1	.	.	TGCAGCGTTGATCGGAGGGAGGGCACAGATACGCAGTATTTT	CSVDRREGTDTQYF
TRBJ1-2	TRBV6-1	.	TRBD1	TGTGCCAGCACCGCTGGGACAGGGGGAAACTATGGCTACACCTTC	CASTAGTGGNYGYTF
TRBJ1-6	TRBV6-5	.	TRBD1	TGTGCCAGCAGTTCCCCACTGACAGGGGGATCACCCCTCCACTTT	CASSSPLTGGSPLHF
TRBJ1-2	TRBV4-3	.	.	TGCGCCAGCAGCCAAGATCTGGCGTCAGGATATAACTATGGCTACACCTTC	CASSQDLASGYNYGYTF
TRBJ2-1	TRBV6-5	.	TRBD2	TGTGCCAGCAGTTACTCGTGGGGCGGGGGGGCCGATGAGCAGTTCTTC	CASSYSWGGGADEQFF
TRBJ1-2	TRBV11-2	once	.	TGTGCCAGCAGCCCCTACGACGTACAGAGCCGGTCCGACTATGGCTACACCTTC	CASSPYDVQSRSDYGYTF
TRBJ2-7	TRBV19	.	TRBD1	TGTGCCAGTAACCCTTCTCCGACAGGGATCTACGAGCAGTACTTC	CASNPSPTGIYEQYF
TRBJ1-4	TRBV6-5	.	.	TGTGCCAGCAGGAACAGAGATGAAAAACTGTTTTTT	CASRNRDEKLFF